The T cell receptor beta chain under discussion was sequenced for a study of shared clonotypes between healthy human individuals. This CDR3 is built from 14 residues. Germline-derived CDR1 and CDR2 are SGHVS and FQNEAQ. Trimming cost V 5 bases and J 5 bases; bases outside gene matches: 8. The repertoire was sequenced with immunoSEQ multiplex PCR; TCRdb's copy has only in-frame clones and lacks some. The repertoire has under 2,000,000 clones, roughly 95% of them found once; the top ten carry less than 1.5%. This clone has a single count. Terminally differentiated effector memory CD45RA+ cells were excluded by CCR7 positive selection of CD45RO-negative cells.

The chain has TRBV7-8 and TRBJ1-1; TRBD1 aligns across 7 bases. Sequenced sample: naive CD8+ T cells sorted from blood. The clonotype was recovered from a man younger than 35 in good health. CDR3 loop: CASSARQGGTEAFF. DNA for the CDR3: TGTGCCAGCAGCGCACGACAGGGAGGGACTGAAGCTTTCTTT.